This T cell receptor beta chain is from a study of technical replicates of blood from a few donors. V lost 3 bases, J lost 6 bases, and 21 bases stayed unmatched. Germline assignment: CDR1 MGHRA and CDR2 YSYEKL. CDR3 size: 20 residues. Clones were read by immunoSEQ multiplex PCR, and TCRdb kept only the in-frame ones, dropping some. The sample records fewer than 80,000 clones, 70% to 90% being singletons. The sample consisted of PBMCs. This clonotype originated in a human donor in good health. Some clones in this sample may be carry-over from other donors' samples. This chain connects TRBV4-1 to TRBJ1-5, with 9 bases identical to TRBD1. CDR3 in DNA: TGCGCCAGCAGCCAGCCTCCGGGACAGGGAAGCGGTTATTCGGGTCAGCCCCAGCATTTT. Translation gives CASSQPPGQGSGYSGQPQHF.